This TCR beta chain was identified in a study of T cell responses to AZD1222 COVID-19 vaccine. Study-wide results and limits: Every sample of the repertoires postdated the peak T cell response. Unmutated variant regions are reportedly targeted by nearly half of spike-specific TCRs.

Germline lookup yields CDR1 KGHSH and CDR2 LQKENI. This CDR3 region has 20 residues. This clone was detected only a few times. What it binds is unknown. Relative to the germline gene, one junction end is altered; a read error may explain this. Method: immunoSEQ multiplex PCR; TCRdb's copy keeps in-frame clones and lacks some. The sample lists 120,000 or so clones, approximately 90% occurring once. The gene calls are TRBV18 and TRBJ2-2; tentative D call: TRBD2 (5 bases). The sequencing used peripheral blood, collected on day 0 of AZD1222 vaccination. This receptor was taken from an adult in good health. Here the CDR3 DNA reads TGTGCCAGCTTACCACCAGAGGGAAGACGGAACCCTGCGAACACCGGGGAGCTGTTTTTT. Its protein product is CASLPPEGRRNPANTGELFF.